These 2 T cell receptor beta chains were sequenced from one sample in a study of blood T cells in healthy people across ages. Primed by a sample-barcoded 5' primer and a J-beta primer mix, a second PCR proceeded for about 7 to 12 cycles. TCRdb itself ran the 5' RACE reads through MiXCR, one entry per CDR3 protein. The sample includes over 950,000 distinct CDR3 sequences, around two fifths of them seen just once. Specimen: blood. The receptor source for this set is a young man in good health.

V usage is TRBV6-2 or TRBV6-3 and J usage is TRBJ2-1; D ambiguous. The V end lost 2 bases, the J end lost 5 bases, and 7 bases lay between the germline ends. This CDR3 is 13 amino acids long. The germline V gene encodes CDR1 MNHEY and CDR2 SVGEGT. The CDR3 DNA reads TGTGCCAGCAGTTACGCCCGGGACAATGAGCAGTTCTTC. Translated, it gives CASSYARDNEQFF.

This clonotype appeared a few times. The rearrangement joins TRBV4-2 to TRBJ1-2; 9 nucleotides match TRBD1. The CDR3 is 14 amino acids. V was pared by 0 bases and J by 8 bases, with 4 bases of the junction left unmatched. Germline V gives CDR1 LGHNA, CDR2 YNFKEQ. The CDR3 region is CASSQEFGTGGYTF. The CDR3 DNA sequence: TGTGCCAGCAGCCAAGAGTTTGGGACAGGGGGCTACACCTTC.